This T cell receptor (beta chain) was documented in a study of CD8+CD57+ T cells in acquired aplastic anemia. At the level of the study: Quantities of DNA derived from sorted CD4+ and CD8+ cells averaged around 3.2 ug. Healthy donors had, on average, roughly 10 million reads for their CD4+ cells.

Genomic DNA constituted the template upon which TCR beta VDJ and CDR3 profiling was performed. TCRdb re-analysed the reads in MiXCR, keeping a single row per CDR3 protein. This sample yields roughly 86,000 distinct CDR3 sequences, of which less than 60% are seen a single time; about 66% belongs to the top ten. Whole-study results and caveats: Significance was not reached for CD8+ Simpson's diversity between patients and controls. Researchers report that twenty-nine CD8+ CDR3 sequences appeared in both patients and controls.

This clonotype was seen only a few times. Its target is not known. This CDR3 has 16 amino acids. Unmatched junction bases numbered 10, after V lost 2 bases and J lost 7 bases. Looked up from germline, CDR1 is MGHDK and CDR2 is SYGVNS. The sample was sorted CD4+, CD8+, or CD8+CD57+ T cells (not recorded which) from PBMCs. The sequence was obtained from a human donor in good health, serving as a control. The J gene is TRBJ1-4, the V gene TRBV25-1; TRBD1 aligns across 7 bases. The CDR3 region is CASSELGGQMSEKLFF. As DNA, the CDR3 is TGTGCCAGCAGTGAACTTGGGGGACAGATGAGTGAAAAACTGTTTTTT.